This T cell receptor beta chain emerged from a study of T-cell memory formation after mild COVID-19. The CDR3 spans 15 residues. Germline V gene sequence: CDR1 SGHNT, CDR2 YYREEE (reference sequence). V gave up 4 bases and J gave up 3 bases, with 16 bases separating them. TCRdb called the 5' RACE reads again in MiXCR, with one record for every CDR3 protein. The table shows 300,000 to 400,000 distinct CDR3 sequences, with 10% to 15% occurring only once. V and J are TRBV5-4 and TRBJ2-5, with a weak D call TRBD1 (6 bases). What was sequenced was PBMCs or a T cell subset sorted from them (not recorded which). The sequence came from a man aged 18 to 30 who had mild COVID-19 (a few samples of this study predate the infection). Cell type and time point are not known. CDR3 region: CASSGGGHREETQYF. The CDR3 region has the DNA TGTGCCAGCAGCGGTGGGGGCCACAGGGAAGAGACCCAGTACTTC.